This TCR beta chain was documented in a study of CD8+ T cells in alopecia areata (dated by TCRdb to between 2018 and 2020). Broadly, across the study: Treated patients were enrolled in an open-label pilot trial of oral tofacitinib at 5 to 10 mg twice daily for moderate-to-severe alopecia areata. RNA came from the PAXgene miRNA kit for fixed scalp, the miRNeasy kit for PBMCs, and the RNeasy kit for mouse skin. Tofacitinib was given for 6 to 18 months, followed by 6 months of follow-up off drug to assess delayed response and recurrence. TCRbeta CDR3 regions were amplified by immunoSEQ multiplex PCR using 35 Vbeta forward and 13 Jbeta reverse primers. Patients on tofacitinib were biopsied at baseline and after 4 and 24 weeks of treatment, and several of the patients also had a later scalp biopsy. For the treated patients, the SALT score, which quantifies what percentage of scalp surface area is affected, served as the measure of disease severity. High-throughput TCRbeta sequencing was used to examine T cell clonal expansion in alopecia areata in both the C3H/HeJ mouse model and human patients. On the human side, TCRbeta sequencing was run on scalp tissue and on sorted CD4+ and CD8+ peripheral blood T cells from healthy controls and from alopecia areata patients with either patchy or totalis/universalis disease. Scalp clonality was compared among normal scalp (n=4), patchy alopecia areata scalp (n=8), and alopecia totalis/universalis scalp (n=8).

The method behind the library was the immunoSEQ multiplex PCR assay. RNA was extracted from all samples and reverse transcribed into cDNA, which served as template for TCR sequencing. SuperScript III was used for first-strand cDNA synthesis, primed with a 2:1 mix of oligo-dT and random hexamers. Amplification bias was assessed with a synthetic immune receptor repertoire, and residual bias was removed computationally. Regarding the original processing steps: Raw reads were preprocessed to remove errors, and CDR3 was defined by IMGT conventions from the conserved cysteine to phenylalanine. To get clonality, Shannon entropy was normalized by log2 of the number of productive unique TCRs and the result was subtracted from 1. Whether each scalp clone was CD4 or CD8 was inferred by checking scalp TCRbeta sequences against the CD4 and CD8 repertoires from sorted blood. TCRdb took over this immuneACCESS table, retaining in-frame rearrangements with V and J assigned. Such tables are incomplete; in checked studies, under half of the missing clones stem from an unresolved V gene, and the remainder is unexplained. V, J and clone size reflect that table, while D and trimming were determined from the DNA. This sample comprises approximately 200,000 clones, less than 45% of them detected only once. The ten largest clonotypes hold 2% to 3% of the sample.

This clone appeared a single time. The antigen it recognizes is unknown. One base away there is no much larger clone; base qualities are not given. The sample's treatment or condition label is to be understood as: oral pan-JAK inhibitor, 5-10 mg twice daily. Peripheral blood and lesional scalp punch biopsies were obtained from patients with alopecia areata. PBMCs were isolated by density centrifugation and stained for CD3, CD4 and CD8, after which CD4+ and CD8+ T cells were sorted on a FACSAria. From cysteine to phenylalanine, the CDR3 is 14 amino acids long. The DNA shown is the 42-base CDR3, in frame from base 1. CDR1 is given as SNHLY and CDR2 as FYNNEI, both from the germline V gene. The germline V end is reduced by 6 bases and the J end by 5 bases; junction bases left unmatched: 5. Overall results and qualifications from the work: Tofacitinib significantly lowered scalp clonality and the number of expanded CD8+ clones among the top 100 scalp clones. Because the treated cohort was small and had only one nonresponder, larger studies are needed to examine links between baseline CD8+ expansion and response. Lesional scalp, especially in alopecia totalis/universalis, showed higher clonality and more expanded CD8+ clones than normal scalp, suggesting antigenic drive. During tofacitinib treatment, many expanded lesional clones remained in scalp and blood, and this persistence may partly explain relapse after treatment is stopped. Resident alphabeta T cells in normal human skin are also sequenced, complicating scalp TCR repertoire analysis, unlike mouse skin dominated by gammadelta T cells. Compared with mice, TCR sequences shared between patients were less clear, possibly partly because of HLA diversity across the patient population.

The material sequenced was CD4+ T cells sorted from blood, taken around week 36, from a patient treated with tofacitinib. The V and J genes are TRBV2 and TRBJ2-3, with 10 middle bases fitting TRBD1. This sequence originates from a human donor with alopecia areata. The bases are TGTGCCAGCAGAGCCGGACAGGGGGGAGATACGCAGTATTTT. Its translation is CASRAGQGGDTQYF.